This T cell receptor (beta chain) is from a study of multiple sclerosis patients with progressive multifocal leukoencephalopathy. Sample time point: five to six months of natalizumab therapy. All patients had prior interferon beta, and all PML patients were female. The assay was immunoSEQ multiplex PCR, and TCRdb's table has in-frame clones only and misses some. The table includes tens of thousands of clones, roughly nine tenths detected once. The clonotype originates from a human donor with multiple sclerosis. The specimen was PBMCs, collected from a patient treated with natalizumab.

CDR3 DNA sequence: TGTGCCAGCAGCTCCCCTAGCGGGAGCGGGTACAATGAGCAGTTCTTC. Encoded protein: CASSSPSGSGYNEQFF. The rearrangement joins TRBV5-8 to TRBJ2-1; 10 bases are a match to TRBD2. This CDR3 spans 16 amino acids. The germline V gene encodes CDR1 SGHTS and CDR2 YDEGEE. V was clipped by 3 bases and J by 4 bases; unmatched bases: 7.